The 21 T cell receptor beta chains listed next were all sequenced from one sample in a study of cytomegalovirus exposure and HLA in healthy donors. The PCR contained 60 Vbeta and 13 Jbeta primers. Using immunoSEQ multiplex PCR, the repertoire was profiled, and TCRdb retains in-frame clones only, with some absent. The repertoire holds under 150,000 clones, with roughly four fifths as singletons. The sequenced sample was PBMCs. Receptors were obtained from a male donor in good health and CMV-seropositive.

The chain joins TRBV6-6 to TRBJ2-2, with 14 bases matching TRBD2. Looked up from germline, CDR1 is MNHNY and CDR2 is SVGAGI (reference sequence). The CDR3 is made up of 16 amino acids. The V segment lost 6 bases and the J segment 3 bases; nucleotides outside the gene matches: 3. CDR3 region: CASRLGLAGDTGELFF. DNA of the CDR3: TGTGCCAGCAGATTGGGACTAGCGGGAGACACCGGGGAGCTGTTTTTT.

This clone was seen just once. Germline is not matched at one junction end, which may reflect a read error. The chain is built from TRBV27 and TRBJ2-7, with TRBD2 identical over 12 bases. From germline, CDR1 is MNHEY and CDR2 SMNVEV (reference sequence). The CDR3 has 20 residues. CDR3 residues: CASNLSSGLLAGGPNYEQYF. CDR3 nucleotide sequence: TGTGCCAGCAATTTATCATCGGGTTTACTAGCGGGAGGTCCAAACTACGAGCAGTACTTC.

This clone has a handful of counts. V usage is TRBV14 and J usage is TRBJ2-1, with D perhaps TRBD1 (6 bases). Per the germline V gene, CDR1 is SGHDN and CDR2 is FVKESK. The CDR3 has 17 amino acids. Between the trimmed V and J ends, which lost 0 bases and 3 bases, there was a span of 15 bases. The CDR3 DNA reads TGTGCCAGCAGCCAAGATCAGGACAGCACTTTCTACAATGAGCAGTTCTTC. Translated, it gives CASSQDQDSTFYNEQFF.

J is TRBJ2-7 and V is TRBV15; D possibly corresponds to TRBD2 (6 bases). The germline CDR1 and CDR2 sequences are LNHNV and YYDKDF (reference sequence). The CDR3 contains 13 residues. V dropped 9 bases and J dropped 3 bases, with 15 bases sitting between them. The CDR3 DNA reads TGTGCCACGGGGAGGTTGGGGCGCTACGAGCAGTACTTC. Residues: CATGRLGRYEQYF.

The rearrangement uses TRBV2 and TRBJ2-5; TRBD1 agrees at 11 bases. The CDR3 is 15 residues long. CDR1 SNHLY and CDR2 FYNNEI come from the germline V gene. The V and J ends lost 8 bases and 5 bases, in that order; junction bases with no gene match: 10. The CDR3 DNA follows: TGTGCCAGCCTTTTCAGGACAGGGGGCGACGAGACCCAGTACTTC. Translating gives CASLFRTGGDETQYF. The whole variable domain, remainder taken from reference TRBV2 and TRBJ2-5, is EPEVTQTPSHQVTQMGQEVILRCVPISNHLYFYWYRQILGQKVEFLVSFYNNEISEKSEIFDDQFSVERPDGSNFTLKIRSTKLEDSAMYFCASLFRTGGDETQYFGPGTRLLVL.

The rearrangement joins TRBV7-2 to TRBJ2-5, with a tentative D call TRBD1 (5 bases). Germline-derived CDR1 and CDR2 are SGHTA and FQGNSA. V shed 10 bases and J shed 1 base, with 10 bases lying between them. The CDR3 is 12 residues long. The CDR3 DNA reads as TGTGCCACCAGACAGCTCCAAGAGACCCAGTACTTC. Its translation: CATRQLQETQYF.

Regarding this clone: Other DNA variants within this sample encode the same CDR3. The rearrangement links TRBV11-2 to TRBJ1-5, with D possibly TRBD1 on 5 matching bases. CDR3 length: 15 amino acids. V lost 5 bases to trimming and J lost 3 bases, with 14 bases between them. From germline, CDR1 is SGHAT and CDR2 FQNNGV. CDR3 in DNA: TGTGCCAGCAGCCTCGGCGGGGCAGACAATCAGCCCCAGCATTTT. Its protein product is CASSLGGADNQPQHF. Complete variable domain (other parts from reference TRBV11-2 and TRBJ1-5): EAGVAQSPRYKIIEKRQSVAFWCNPISGHATLYWYQQILGQGPKLLIQFQNNGVVDDSQLPKDRFSAERLKGVDSTLKIQPAKLEDSAVYLCASSLGGADNQPQHFGDGTRLSIL.

The V call is TRBV5-4, the J call TRBJ2-7, with 9 bases lining up with TRBD2. Germline CDR1 reads SGHNT; CDR2 reads YYREEE (reference sequence). The V and J ends lost 2 bases and 3 bases, in that order; junction bases with no gene match: 6. The CDR3 extends over 15 amino acids. The CDR3 coding sequence is TGTGCCAGCAGCTTTACGACTAGCGGTATCTACGAGCAGTACTTC. Translation: CASSFTTSGIYEQYF.

About this clone: This sample also contains other DNA sequences that code for the same CDR3. The chain combines TRBV19 with TRBJ1-1; D might be TRBD1 (5 bases). V was shortened by 6 bases and J by 1 base, with 9 bases between the two germline ends. Per germline, CDR1 LNHDA and CDR2 SQIVND (reference sequence). CDR3 length equals 13 residues. The CDR3 loop is CASSIGGNTEAFF. CDR3 DNA sequence: TGTGCCAGTAGCATCGGGGGGAACACTGAAGCTTTCTTT.

This clone was observed a handful of times. The chain links TRBV2 to TRBJ2-5, with 7 bases matching TRBD2. The last part of the DNA fits TRBJ2-7 better; the J call may be wrong. CDR1 and CDR2 (germline): SNHLY, FYNNEI. The CDR3 is made up of 15 amino acids. CDR3 nucleotide sequence: TGTGCCAGCAGCGCCCCTAGCGGTATGGGATACGAGCAGTACTTC. Protein: CASSAPSGMGYEQYF.

J is TRBJ2-3 and V is TRBV7-2, with D perhaps matching TRBD1 (5 bases). The V and J ends lost 1 base and 10 bases respectively, with 12 bases between them. Germline V gene data show CDR1 as SGHTA and CDR2 as FQGNSA. The length of the CDR3 is 13 residues. The CDR3: CASSLEGVGSQYF. The CDR3, as DNA: TGTGCCAGCAGCTTAGAAGGGGTGGGTTCGCAGTATTTT.

The chain carries TRBV27 and TRBJ1-2; TRBD1 is a possible D gene (6 bases). Trimming left V 1 base short and J 8 bases short, with 23 bases between. In germline, CDR1 is MNHEY, CDR2 SMNVEV (reference sequence). The CDR3 has 17 residues. CDR3 DNA: TGTGCCAGCAGTTTATTTAGCCGGACAGCCAATGCAGGGGGCTACACCTTC. It codes for CASSLFSRTANAGGYTF.

The chain couples TRBV7-3 to TRBJ2-2, with 8 bases matching TRBD2. CDR1 is SGHTA, CDR2 FQGTGA, per germline. After removal of 4 bases from V and 8 bases from J, the junction contained 6 bases not matched to a gene. There are 14 residues in the CDR3. CDR3 amino acids: CASSSGGGLGELFF. CDR3 in DNA: TGTGCCAGCAGCTCCGGGGGGGGGCTTGGGGAGCTGTTTTTT.

The V and J genes are TRBV6-1 and TRBJ2-7; 8 bases map to TRBD1. CDR1 and CDR2 from the germline V gene are MNHNS and SASEGT. V trimming: 2 bases; J trimming: 0 bases; junction bases outside the gene matches: 18. This CDR3 has 20 residues. In DNA form, the CDR3 reads TGTGCCAGCAGTGAACCGGACCTCCCAGGACAGGGCCCGGGCTCCTACGAGCAGTACTTC. Protein sequence: CASSEPDLPGQGPGSYEQYF.

The chain couples TRBV7-2 to TRBJ2-7, with D perhaps matching TRBD1 (6 bases). This CDR3 has 15 amino acids. From germline, CDR1 is SGHTA and CDR2 FQGNSA. Trimming stripped 2 bases from V and 5 bases from J, with 16 bases between. CDR3 region: CASSLFGLGAHEQYF. Written as DNA, the CDR3 is TGTGCCAGCAGCTTATTCGGACTGGGGGCACACGAGCAGTACTTC.

The CDR3 here is CASSPTSGPRVFF. The CDR3 DNA reads TGTGCCAGCAGCCCGACTAGCGGTCCCCGGGTGTTCTTC. The chain combines TRBV7-9 with TRBJ2-1, with 9 bases fitting TRBD2. Germline V CDR1 and CDR2: SEHNR, FQNEAQ (reference sequence). After removal of 5 bases from V and 15 bases from J, the junction contained 11 bases not matched to a gene. The CDR3 covers 13 residues.

Points on this clone: Sequence at one end of the junction differs from germline and may be a read error. CDR3 in amino acids: CASSLPRGQGGEVFF. The CDR3 DNA reads as TGTGCCAGCAGCTTACCTCGTGGACAGGGTGGGGAAGTTTTCTTT. The V and J genes are TRBV7-2 and TRBJ1-1; 8 bases map to TRBD1. The V gene's germline CDR1 is SGHTA and CDR2 FQGNSA. The CDR3 is 15 amino acids.

V gene TRBV28 combines with J gene TRBJ2-6, with D unclear. The CDR3 contains 15 residues. The V end lost 10 bases, the J end lost 3 bases, and 16 bases lay between the germline ends. Germline V CDR1 and CDR2: MDHEN, SYDVKM. Written as DNA, the CDR3 is TGTGCCAACCCTAGGTGGGTAGTTGGGGCCAACGTCCTGACTTTC. This encodes CANPRWVVGANVLTF.

Concerning this clone: Relative to the germline gene, one junction end is altered; a read error may explain this. The V gene is TRBV7-2, the J gene TRBJ2-7; D uncertain. The CDR3 is made up of 11 amino acids. Looked up from germline, CDR1 is SGHTA and CDR2 is FQGNSA. CDR3 loop: CASSFSDEQYF. For the CDR3, the DNA is TGTGCCAGCAGCTTCTCCGACGAGCAGTACTTC.

The CDR3 nucleotides read TGCAGCGTTGTAAACAGGGGAGGGGAGCTGTTTTTT. Translated, it gives CSVVNRGGELFF. The rearrangement uses TRBV29-1 and TRBJ2-2; 7 nucleotides match TRBD1. After removal of 4 bases from V and 8 bases from J, the junction contained 4 bases not matched to a gene. This CDR3 region has 12 residues. Looked up from germline, CDR1 is SQVTM and CDR2 is ANQGSEA.

Comments on this clone: Other nucleotide sequences from this sample produce the same CDR3. V usage is TRBV5-6 and J usage is TRBJ1-1; a possible D gene is TRBD1 (5 bases). Per germline, CDR1 SGHDT and CDR2 YYEEEE. This CDR3 spans 16 amino acids. Trimming removed 2 bases from V and 1 base from J, with 15 bases in between. CDR3 region: CASSFGVQDGNTEAFF. CDR3 nucleotides: TGTGCCAGCAGCTTTGGGGTACAGGATGGGAACACTGAAGCTTTCTTT.